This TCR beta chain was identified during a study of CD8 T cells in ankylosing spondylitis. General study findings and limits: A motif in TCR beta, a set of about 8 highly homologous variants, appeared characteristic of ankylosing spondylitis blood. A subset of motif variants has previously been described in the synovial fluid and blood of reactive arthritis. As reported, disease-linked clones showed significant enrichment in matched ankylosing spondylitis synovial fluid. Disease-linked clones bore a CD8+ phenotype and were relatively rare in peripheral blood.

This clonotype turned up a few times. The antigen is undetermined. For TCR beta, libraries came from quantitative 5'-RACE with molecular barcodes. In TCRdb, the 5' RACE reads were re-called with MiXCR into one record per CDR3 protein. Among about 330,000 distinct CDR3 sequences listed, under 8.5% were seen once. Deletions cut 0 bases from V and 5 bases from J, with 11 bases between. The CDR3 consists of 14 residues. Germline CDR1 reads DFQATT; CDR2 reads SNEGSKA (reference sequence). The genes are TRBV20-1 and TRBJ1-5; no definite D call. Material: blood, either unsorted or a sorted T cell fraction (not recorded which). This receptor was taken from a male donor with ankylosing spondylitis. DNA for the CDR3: TGCAGTGCTAGAGATCGGTCGGGGTATCAGCCCCAGCATTTT. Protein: CSARDRSGYQPQHF.